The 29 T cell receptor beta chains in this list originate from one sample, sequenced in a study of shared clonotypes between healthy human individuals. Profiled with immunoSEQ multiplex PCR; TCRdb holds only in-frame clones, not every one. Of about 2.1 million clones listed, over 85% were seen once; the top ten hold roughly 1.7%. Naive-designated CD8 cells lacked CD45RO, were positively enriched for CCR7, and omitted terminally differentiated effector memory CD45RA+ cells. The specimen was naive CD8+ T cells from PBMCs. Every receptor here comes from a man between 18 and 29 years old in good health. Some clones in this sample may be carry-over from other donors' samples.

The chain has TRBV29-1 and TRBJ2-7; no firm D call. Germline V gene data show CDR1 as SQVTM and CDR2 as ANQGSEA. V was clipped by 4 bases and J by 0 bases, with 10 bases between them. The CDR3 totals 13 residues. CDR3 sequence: CSVVWQSSYEQYF. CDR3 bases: TGCAGCGTTGTTTGGCAGAGCTCCTACGAGCAGTACTTC.

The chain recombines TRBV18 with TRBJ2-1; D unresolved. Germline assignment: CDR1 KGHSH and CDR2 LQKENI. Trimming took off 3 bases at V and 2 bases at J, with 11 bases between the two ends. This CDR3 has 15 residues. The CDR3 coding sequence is TGTGCCAGCTCACCGTCGAGCGATCCCTACAATGAGCAGTTCTTC. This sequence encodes CASSPSSDPYNEQFF. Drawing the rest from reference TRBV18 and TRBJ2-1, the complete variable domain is NAGVMQNPRHLVRRRGQEARLRCSPMKGHSHVYWYRQLPEEGLKFMVYLQKENIIDESGMPKERFSAEFPKEGPSILRIQQVVRGDSAAYFCASSPSSDPYNEQFFGPGTRLTVL.

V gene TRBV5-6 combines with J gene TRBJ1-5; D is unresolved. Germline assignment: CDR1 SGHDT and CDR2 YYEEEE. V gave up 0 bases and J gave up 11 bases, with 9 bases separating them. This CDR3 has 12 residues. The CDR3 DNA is TGTGCCAGCAGCTTGGGCGCCAATGCCCAGCATTTT. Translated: CASSLGANAQHF.

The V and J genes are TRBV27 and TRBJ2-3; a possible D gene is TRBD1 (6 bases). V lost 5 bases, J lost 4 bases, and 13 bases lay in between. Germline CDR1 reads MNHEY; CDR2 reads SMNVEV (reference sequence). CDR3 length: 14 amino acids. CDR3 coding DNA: TGTGCCAGCAGTATCAGGGGTTCAGCAGATACGCAGTATTTT. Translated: CASSIRGSADTQYF.

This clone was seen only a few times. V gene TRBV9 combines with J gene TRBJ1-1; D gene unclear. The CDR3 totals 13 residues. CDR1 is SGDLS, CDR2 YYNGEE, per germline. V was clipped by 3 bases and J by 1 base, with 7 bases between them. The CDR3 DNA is TGTGCCAGCAGCGCCACACAGAACACTGAAGCTTTCTTT. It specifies CASSATQNTEAFF.

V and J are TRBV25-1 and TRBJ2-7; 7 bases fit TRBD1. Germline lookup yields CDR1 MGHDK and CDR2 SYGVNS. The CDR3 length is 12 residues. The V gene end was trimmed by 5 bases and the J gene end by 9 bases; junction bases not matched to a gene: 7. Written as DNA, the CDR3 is TGTGCCAGCAGTAAAGACAGGGAACGGCAGTACTTC. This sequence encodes CASSKDRERQYF.

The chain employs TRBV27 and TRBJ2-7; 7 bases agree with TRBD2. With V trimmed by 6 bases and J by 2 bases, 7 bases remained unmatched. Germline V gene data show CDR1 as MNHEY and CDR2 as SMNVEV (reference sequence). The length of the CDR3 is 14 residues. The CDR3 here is CASRVRGVPYEQYF. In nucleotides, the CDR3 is TGTGCCAGCAGGGTCCGGGGGGTACCCTACGAGCAGTACTTC.

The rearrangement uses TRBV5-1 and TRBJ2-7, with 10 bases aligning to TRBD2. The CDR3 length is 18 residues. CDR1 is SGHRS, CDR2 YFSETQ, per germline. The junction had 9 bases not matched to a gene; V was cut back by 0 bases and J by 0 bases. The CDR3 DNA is TGCGCCAGCAGCTTGGCAGGTGCCAGCGGGGGGGGCTCCTACGAGCAGTACTTC. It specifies CASSLAGASGGGSYEQYF. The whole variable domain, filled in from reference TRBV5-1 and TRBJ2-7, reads KAGVTQTPRYLIKTRGQQVTLSCSPISGHRSVSWYQQTPGQGLQFLFEYFSETQRNKGNFPGRFSGRQFSNSRSEMNVSTLELGDSALYLCASSLAGASGGGSYEQYFGPGTRLTVT.

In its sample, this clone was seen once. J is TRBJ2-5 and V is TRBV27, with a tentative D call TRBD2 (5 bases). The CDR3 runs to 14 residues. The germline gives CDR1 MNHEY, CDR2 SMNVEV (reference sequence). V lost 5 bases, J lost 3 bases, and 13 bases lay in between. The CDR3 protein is CASSPLGLEETQYF. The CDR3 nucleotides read TGTGCCAGCAGTCCCCTTGGACTTGAAGAGACCCAGTACTTC.

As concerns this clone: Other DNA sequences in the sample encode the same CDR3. The CDR3: CASRPDSSYEQYF. The CDR3 DNA sequence: TGTGCCAGCAGACCAGACAGTTCCTACGAGCAGTACTTC. The J gene is TRBJ2-7, the V gene TRBV7-9; perhaps TRBD1 as D (5 bases). The germline V and J ends were trimmed by 6 bases and 1 base, with 10 bases remaining between them. The CDR3 is made up of 13 amino acids. Germline CDR1 is SEHNR and CDR2 is FQNEAQ (reference sequence).

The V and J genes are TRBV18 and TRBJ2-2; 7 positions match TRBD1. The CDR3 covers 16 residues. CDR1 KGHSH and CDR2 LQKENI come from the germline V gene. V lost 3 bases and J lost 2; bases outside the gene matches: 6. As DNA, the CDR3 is TGTGCCAGCTCACCTTTGGACAGGCCCAACACCGGGGAGCTGTTTTTT. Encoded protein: CASSPLDRPNTGELFF.

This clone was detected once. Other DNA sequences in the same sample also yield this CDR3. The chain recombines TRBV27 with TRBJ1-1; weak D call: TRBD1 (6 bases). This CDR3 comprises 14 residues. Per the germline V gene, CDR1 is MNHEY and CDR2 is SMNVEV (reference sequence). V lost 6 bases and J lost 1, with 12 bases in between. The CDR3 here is CASRYRAPNTEAFF. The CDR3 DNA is TGTGCCAGCAGGTACAGGGCTCCGAACACTGAAGCTTTCTTT.

The CDR3 nucleotides read TGCAGCGTTGTGTTAGCGGGCGCCTACGAGCAGTACTTC. Encoded protein: CSVVLAGAYEQYF. The chain combines TRBV29-1 with TRBJ2-7; the match to TRBD2 covers 7 bases. The CDR3 sequence is 13 residues long. Trimming removed 4 bases from V and 2 bases from J; junction bases left unmatched: 5. Germline lookup yields CDR1 SQVTM and CDR2 ANQGSEA.

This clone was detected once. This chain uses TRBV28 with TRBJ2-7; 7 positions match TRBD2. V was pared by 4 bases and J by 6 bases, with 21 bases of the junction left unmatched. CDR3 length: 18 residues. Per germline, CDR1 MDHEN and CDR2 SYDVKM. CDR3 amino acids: CASSSNNIRAGYNPEQYF. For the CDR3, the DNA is TGTGCCAGCAGTTCCAACAACATACGAGCGGGATATAACCCCGAGCAGTACTTC.

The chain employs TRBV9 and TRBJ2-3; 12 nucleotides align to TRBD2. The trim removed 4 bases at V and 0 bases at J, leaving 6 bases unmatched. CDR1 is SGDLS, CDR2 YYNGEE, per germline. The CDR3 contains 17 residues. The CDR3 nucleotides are TGTGCCAGCAGCTCCAGGACTAGCGGGACTAGCACAGATACGCAGTATTTT. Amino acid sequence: CASSSRTSGTSTDTQYF.

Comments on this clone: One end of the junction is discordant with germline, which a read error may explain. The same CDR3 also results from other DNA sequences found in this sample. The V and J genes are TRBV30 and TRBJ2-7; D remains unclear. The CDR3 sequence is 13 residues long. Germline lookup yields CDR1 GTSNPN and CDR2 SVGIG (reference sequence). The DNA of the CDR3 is TGCGCCTGGAGTGTAAAATATTCCTACGAGCAGTACTTC. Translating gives CAWSVKYSYEQYF.

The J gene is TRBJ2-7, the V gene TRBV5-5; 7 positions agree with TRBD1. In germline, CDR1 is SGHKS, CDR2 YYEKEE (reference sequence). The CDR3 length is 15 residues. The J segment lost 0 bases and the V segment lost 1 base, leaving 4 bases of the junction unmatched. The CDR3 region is CASSLRQGSSYEQYF. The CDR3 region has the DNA TGTGCCAGCAGCTTGAGACAGGGAAGCTCCTACGAGCAGTACTTC.

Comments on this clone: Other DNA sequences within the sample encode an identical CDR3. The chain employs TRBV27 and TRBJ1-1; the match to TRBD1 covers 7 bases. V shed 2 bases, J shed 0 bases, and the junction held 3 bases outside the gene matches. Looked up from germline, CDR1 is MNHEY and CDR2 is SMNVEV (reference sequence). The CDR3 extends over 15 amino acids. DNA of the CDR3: TGTGCCAGCAGTTTAACGACAGGGATGAACACTGAAGCTTTCTTT. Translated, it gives CASSLTTGMNTEAFF.

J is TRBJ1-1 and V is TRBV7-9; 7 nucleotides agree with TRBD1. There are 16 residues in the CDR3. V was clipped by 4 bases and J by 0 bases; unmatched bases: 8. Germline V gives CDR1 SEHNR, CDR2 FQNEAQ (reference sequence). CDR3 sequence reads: CASSSAPGQLNTEAFF. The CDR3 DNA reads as TGTGCCAGCAGCTCCGCCCCGGGACAGCTGAACACTGAAGCTTTCTTT.

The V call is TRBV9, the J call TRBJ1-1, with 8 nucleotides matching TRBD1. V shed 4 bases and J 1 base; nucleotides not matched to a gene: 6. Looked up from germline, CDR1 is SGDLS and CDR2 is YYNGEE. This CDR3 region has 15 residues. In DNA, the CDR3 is TGTGCCAGCAGCCCAGGACAGGGCCCGAACACTGAAGCTTTCTTT. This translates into CASSPGQGPNTEAFF.

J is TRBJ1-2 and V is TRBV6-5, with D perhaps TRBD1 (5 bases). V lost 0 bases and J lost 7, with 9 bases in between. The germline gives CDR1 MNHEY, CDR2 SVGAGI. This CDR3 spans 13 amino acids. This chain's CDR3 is CASSYSAGSGYTF. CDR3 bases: TGTGCCAGCAGTTACTCGGCAGGGAGTGGCTACACCTTC.

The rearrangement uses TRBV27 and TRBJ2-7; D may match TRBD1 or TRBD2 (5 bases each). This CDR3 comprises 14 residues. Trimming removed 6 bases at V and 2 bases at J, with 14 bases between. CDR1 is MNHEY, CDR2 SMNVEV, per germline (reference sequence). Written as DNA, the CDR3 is TGTGCCAGCAGGGGGGTAGAAAGGGCCTACGAGCAGTACTTC. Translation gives CASRGVERAYEQYF.

In DNA form, the CDR3 reads TGTGCCAGCAGTCGCCCCCGGACAGGCTACGAGCAGTACTTC. It translates to CASSRPRTGYEQYF. The chain uses TRBV28 and TRBJ2-7, with 7 bases lining up with TRBD1. The CDR3 consists of 14 residues. Unmatched junction bases numbered 7, after V lost 5 bases and J lost 3 bases. Germline loops: CDR1 MDHEN, CDR2 SYDVKM.

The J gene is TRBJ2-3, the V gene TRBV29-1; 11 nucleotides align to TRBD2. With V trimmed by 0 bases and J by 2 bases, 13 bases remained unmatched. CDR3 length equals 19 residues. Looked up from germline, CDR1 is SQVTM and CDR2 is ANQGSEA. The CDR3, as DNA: TGCAGCGTTGAAGAGGGACTAGCGGACTCCGTAATAATCACAGATACGCAGTATTTT. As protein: CSVEEGLADSVIITDTQYF.

Here the CDR3 reads CATREWSGTDWAQHF. As DNA, the CDR3 is TGTGCCACCCGGGAGTGGAGTGGAACCGACTGGGCGCAGCATTTT. The genes are TRBV6-1 and TRBJ1-5; no definite D call. The CDR3 is 15 amino acids. CDR1 and CDR2 from the germline V gene are MNHNS and SASEGT. V lost 10 bases and J lost 13, with 29 bases in between.

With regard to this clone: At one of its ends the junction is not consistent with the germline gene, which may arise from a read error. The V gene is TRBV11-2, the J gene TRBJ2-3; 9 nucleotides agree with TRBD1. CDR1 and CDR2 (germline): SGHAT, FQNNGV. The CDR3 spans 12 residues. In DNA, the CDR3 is TGTGCCAGCAGCGGTGGGACAGGGACAGTGAATTTT. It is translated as CASSGGTGTVNF.

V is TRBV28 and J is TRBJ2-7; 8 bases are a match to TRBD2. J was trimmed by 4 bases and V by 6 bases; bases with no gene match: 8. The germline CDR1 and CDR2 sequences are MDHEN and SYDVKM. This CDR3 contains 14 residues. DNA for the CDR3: TGTGCCAGCAGGGGCGCTAGCGGGTGGTACGAGCAGTACTTC. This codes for CASRGASGWYEQYF.

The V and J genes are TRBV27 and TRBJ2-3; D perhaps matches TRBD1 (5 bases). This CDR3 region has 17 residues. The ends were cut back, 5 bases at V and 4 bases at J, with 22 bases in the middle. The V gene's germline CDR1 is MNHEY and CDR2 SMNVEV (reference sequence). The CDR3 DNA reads TGTGCCAGCAGTCCCCTATGGTTAGGGGTAGGGGCAGATACGCAGTATTTT. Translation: CASSPLWLGVGADTQYF.

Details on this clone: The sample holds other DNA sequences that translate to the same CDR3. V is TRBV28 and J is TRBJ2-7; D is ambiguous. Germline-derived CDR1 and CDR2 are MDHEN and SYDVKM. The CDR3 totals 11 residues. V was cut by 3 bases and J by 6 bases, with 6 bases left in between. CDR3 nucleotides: TGTGCCAGCAGTTTCGGGCCCGAGCAGTACTTC. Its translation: CASSFGPEQYF.